The 30 T cell receptor beta chains below were found in one sample sequenced in a study of CD8 T cells in ankylosing spondylitis. TCRdb re-derived calls from the 5' RACE reads in MiXCR, one entry per CDR3 protein. Seen here are under 450,000 distinct CDR3 sequences, roughly 22% observed once, and the top ten hold less than 15%. Sample: blood, either unsorted or a sorted T cell fraction (not recorded which). Every receptor here comes from a male donor with ankylosing spondylitis or in good health (not recorded which).

The chain carries TRBV5-6 and TRBJ2-1; no reliable D call. The CDR3 is made up of 13 amino acids. The germline V and J ends were trimmed by 2 bases and 4 bases, with 7 bases remaining between them. From germline, CDR1 is SGHDT and CDR2 YYEEEE. The CDR3 protein is CASSFRNYNEQFF. CDR3 bases: TGTGCCAGCAGCTTCAGGAATTACAATGAGCAGTTCTTC.

The chain is built from TRBV4-1 and TRBJ2-3; no clear D gene. Germline lookup yields CDR1 MGHRA and CDR2 YSYEKL. V lost 4 bases and J lost 2, with 10 bases in between. This CDR3 contains 14 residues. The chain's CDR3 is CASSLGSYTDTQYF. The CDR3 DNA reads as TGCGCCAGCAGCCTGGGGTCCTACACAGATACGCAGTATTTT.

This clonotype has a handful of counts. This rearrangement joins TRBV9 to TRBJ2-5; 10 bases are shared with TRBD1. V lost 4 bases and J lost 5; bases outside the gene matches: 11. CDR3 length equals 16 residues. Germline values: CDR1 SGDLS, CDR2 YYNGEE. CDR3 bases: TGTGCCAGCAGCCTCCTCGACAGGGGGCTAAGGGAGACCCAGTACTTC. Translation gives CASSLLDRGLRETQYF.

In this sample, this clonotype turned up a few times. The rearrangement uses TRBV7-8 and TRBJ2-7; possibly TRBD1 for D (5 bases). The CDR3 sequence is 15 residues long. The V and J ends lost 2 bases and 0 bases respectively, with 11 bases between them. The V gene's germline CDR1 is SGHVS and CDR2 FQNEAQ. The CDR3 reads CASSLSGPASYEQYF. CDR3 sequence (DNA): TGTGCCAGCAGCTTATCAGGGCCCGCCTCCTACGAGCAGTACTTC. Full variable domain (outside the CDR3, taken from reference TRBV7-8 and TRBJ2-7): GAGVSQSPRYKVAKRGQDVALRCDPISGHVSLFWYQQALGQGPEFLTYFQNEAQLDKSGLPSDRFFAERPEGSVSTLKIQRTQQEDSAVYLCASSLSGPASYEQYFGPGTRLTVT.

This rearrangement joins TRBV5-1 to TRBJ2-5; 12 bases are a match to TRBD2. Germline loops: CDR1 SGHRS, CDR2 YFSETQ. The CDR3 sequence is 19 residues long. The V and J ends lost 0 bases and 4 bases, in that order; junction bases with no gene match: 13. The CDR3 loop is CASSLVSSGGARPPETQYF. In DNA form, the CDR3 reads TGCGCCAGCAGCTTGGTCTCTAGCGGGGGGGCCCGTCCTCCAGAGACCCAGTACTTC.

In its sample, this clonotype was seen a few times. The chain's CDR3 is CSVEDRSASGYEQYF. The CDR3 coding sequence is TGCAGCGTTGAAGATCGCTCGGCTAGCGGGTACGAGCAGTACTTC. The rearrangement uses TRBV29-1 and TRBJ2-7, with 8 bases matching TRBD2. The V gene end was trimmed by 0 bases and the J gene end by 4 bases; junction bases not matched to a gene: 8. CDR3 size: 15 residues. Germline V gene lookup returns CDR1 SQVTM and CDR2 ANQGSEA.

This clonotype was counted a few times. V is TRBV4-2 and J is TRBJ2-1; TRBD1 matches 9 bases. The ends lost 1 base at V and 9 bases at J; junction bases unmatched: 4. The CDR3 spans 14 residues. Germline CDR1 is LGHNA and CDR2 is YNFKEQ. The CDR3 loop is CASSQGQGVTEQFF. The CDR3 nucleotides read TGTGCCAGCAGCCAAGGACAGGGGGTGACTGAGCAGTTCTTC.

The chain joins TRBV7-9 to TRBJ2-3, with 14 nucleotides matching TRBD2. Germline CDR1 is SEHNR and CDR2 is FQNEAQ (reference sequence). The ends lost 2 bases at V and 6 bases at J; junction bases unmatched: 7. The CDR3 spans 17 residues. The CDR3 DNA sequence: TGTGCCAGCAGCTTATACGGACTAGCGGGGGGTTGGGATACGCAGTATTTT. This encodes CASSLYGLAGGWDTQYF.

This clonotype turned up a few times. The CDR3 spells CASSLRLTGDQETQYF. CDR3 coding DNA: TGTGCCAGCAGTCTTCGCCTGACTGGGGACCAAGAGACCCAGTACTTC. J is TRBJ2-5 and V is TRBV12-3 or TRBV12-4; D unresolved. The CDR3 has 16 amino acids. The V end lost 5 bases, the J end lost 0 bases, and 16 bases lay between the germline ends.

This clonotype appeared a single time. The chain employs TRBV5-6 and TRBJ2-3; 8 positions agree with TRBD1. The V gene's germline CDR1 is SGHDT and CDR2 YYEEEE. The V gene end was trimmed by 4 bases and the J gene end by 2 bases; junction bases not matched to a gene: 15. The CDR3 sequence is 18 residues long. CDR3 sequence reads: CASSSLTPGTGPTDTQYF. The DNA of the CDR3 is TGTGCCAGCAGCAGCTTAACCCCCGGGACAGGACCCACAGATACGCAGTATTTT.

The chain recombines TRBV6-5 with TRBJ2-3, with 8 bases lining up with TRBD2. With V trimmed by 2 bases and J by 2 bases, 3 bases remained unmatched. From germline, CDR1 is MNHEY and CDR2 SVGAGI. The CDR3 covers 15 residues. CDR3 nucleotides: TGTGCCAGCAGTTACAGCGGGGGCCCCACAGATACGCAGTATTTT. Translating it yields CASSYSGGPTDTQYF.

The chain has TRBV13 and TRBJ2-1; TRBD1 matches at 7 bases. In germline, CDR1 is PRHDT, CDR2 FYEKMQ (reference sequence). The CDR3 extends over 18 amino acids. With 5 bases clipped from V and 2 bases from J, the junction kept 15 bases outside the gene matches. CDR3 bases: TGTGCCAGCAGCCCCAGTATGAACAGGGGTGAAACCTACAATGAGCAGTTCTTC. It specifies CASSPSMNRGETYNEQFF.

This clonotype was seen only a few times. This sequence joins TRBV7-8 and TRBJ2-3, with TRBD2 as a possible D gene (6 bases). The length of the CDR3 is 16 residues. Deletions cut 7 bases from V and 2 bases from J, with 19 bases between. The germline V gene encodes CDR1 SGHVS and CDR2 FQNEAQ. CDR3 protein: CASTAGLSSVTDTQYF. CDR3 DNA sequence: TGTGCCAGCACCGCGGGACTTTCTTCCGTCACAGATACGCAGTATTTT.

This clonotype was seen a few times. The gene calls are TRBV12-3 or TRBV12-4 and TRBJ2-5, with D uncertain. V gave up 5 bases and J gave up 5 bases, with 12 bases separating them. The CDR3 has 13 residues. The CDR3 sequence is CASSTTNRETQYF. Written as DNA, the CDR3 is TGTGCCAGCAGTACGACAAATAGGGAGACCCAGTACTTC.

This rearrangement joins TRBV4-1 to TRBJ2-3; D not resolved. This CDR3 is built from 17 residues. In germline, CDR1 is MGHRA, CDR2 YSYEKL. V lost 4 bases, J lost 4 bases, and 21 bases lay in between. The CDR3 nucleotides read TGCGCCAGCAGCCTCCTGTGGACCCCCAAAGTGGCAGATACGCAGTATTTT. Translating gives CASSLLWTPKVADTQYF.

J is TRBJ2-1 and V is TRBV7-9; D remains ambiguous. Germline values: CDR1 SEHNR, CDR2 FQNEAQ (reference sequence). The CDR3 covers 12 residues. Between the trimmed V and J ends, which lost 4 bases and 5 bases, there was a span of 6 bases. CDR3 region: CASSYLNNEQFF. CDR3 DNA sequence: TGTGCCAGCAGCTACCTAAACAATGAGCAGTTCTTC.

The V and J genes are TRBV12-3 or TRBV12-4 and TRBJ1-1, with D possibly TRBD1 on 5 matching bases. The CDR3 sequence is 13 residues long. V shed 3 bases and J shed 4 bases, with 9 bases lying between them. The CDR3 protein is CASSFGTFTEAFF. The DNA for the CDR3 is TGTGCCAGCAGTTTCGGGACTTTCACTGAAGCTTTCTTT.

The chain joins TRBV5-6 to TRBJ2-3; D perhaps matches TRBD1 (5 bases). CDR3 length: 18 amino acids. Germline values: CDR1 SGHDT, CDR2 YYEEEE. With 0 bases removed from V and 0 bases from J, the gap between germline ends came to 17 bases. The CDR3 bases are TGTGCCAGCAGCTTGGGACGACAGAGCTCCTATAGCACAGATACGCAGTATTTT. Protein product: CASSLGRQSSYSTDTQYF.

The rearrangement joins TRBV7-9 to TRBJ2-7; 13 nucleotides line up with TRBD2. The CDR3 has 16 residues. Germline V CDR1 and CDR2: SEHNR, FQNEAQ (reference sequence). J gave up 5 bases and V 3 bases, and 7 bases lay outside the gene matches. The CDR3 DNA follows: TGTGCCAGCAGCTTCCCTACTAGCGGGGGGGCGCACGAGCAGTACTTC. It translates to CASSFPTSGGAHEQYF. The full variable domain, its missing parts supplied by reference TRBV7-9 and TRBJ2-7, is DTGVSQNPRHKITKRGQNVTFRCDPISEHNRLYWYRQTLGQGPEFLTYFQNEAQLEKSRLLSDRFSAERPKGSFSTLEIQRTEQGDSAMYLCASSFPTSGGAHEQYFGPGTRLTVT.

V usage is TRBV7-9 and J usage is TRBJ2-3; D call uncertain. Germline-derived CDR1 and CDR2 are SEHNR and FQNEAQ (reference sequence). The CDR3 length is 15 residues. Trimming removed 5 bases from V and 2 bases from J, with 14 bases in between. The CDR3 protein is CASSPGPEYTDTQYF. The CDR3 DNA sequence: TGTGCCAGCAGCCCTGGCCCAGAATACACAGATACGCAGTATTTT.

This chain uses TRBV27 with TRBJ2-1; D unresolved. V dropped 3 bases and J dropped 0 bases, with 9 bases sitting between them. CDR1 is MNHEY and CDR2 is SMNVEV in the germline V gene (reference sequence). The CDR3 spans 15 residues. The DNA for the CDR3 is TGTGCCAGCAGTTTTAGGAGTAGCTCCTACAATGAGCAGTTCTTC. Its translation is CASSFRSSSYNEQFF.

The genes are TRBV20-1 and TRBJ2-1; possibly TRBD2 for D (6 bases). V shed 3 bases and J shed 10 bases, with 25 bases lying between them. The CDR3 covers 16 residues. Germline V CDR1 and CDR2: DFQATT, SNEGSKA (reference sequence). The CDR3 DNA follows: TGCAGTGCTAGCCCTCGGGACTGGAGGATCGGTGGGGAGCAGTTCTTC. It encodes CSASPRDWRIGGEQFF.

The rearrangement uses TRBV4-1 and TRBJ2-7; 7 bases align to TRBD1. The CDR3 is made up of 15 amino acids. CDR1 is MGHRA, CDR2 YSYEKL, per germline. After removal of 1 base from V and 3 bases from J, the junction contained 6 bases not matched to a gene. CDR3 bases: TGCGCCAGCAGCCAAGGACCGGGACAGCTCTACGAGCAGTACTTC. It translates to CASSQGPGQLYEQYF.

The chain is built from TRBV29-1 and TRBJ2-3; 7 bases line up with TRBD2. With V trimmed by 3 bases and J by 8 bases, 5 bases remained unmatched. From germline, CDR1 is SQVTM and CDR2 ANQGSEA. The CDR3 has 12 amino acids. CDR3 amino acids: CSVEPGGGTQYF. In DNA, the CDR3 is TGCAGCGTTGAGCCCGGCGGGGGTACGCAGTATTTT.

There are a few counts of this clonotype. The CDR3: CSVDVETPSFEQFF. The DNA of the CDR3 is TGCAGCGTTGATGTGGAGACTCCCTCGTTCGAGCAGTTCTTC. The genes are TRBV29-1 and TRBJ2-1; no reliable D call. The ends were cut back, 3 bases at V and 10 bases at J, with 19 bases in the middle. Germline V gene sequence: CDR1 SQVTM, CDR2 ANQGSEA. CDR3 length: 14 amino acids.

The chain joins TRBV20-1 to TRBJ2-5; 10 bases are shared with TRBD2. The CDR3 contains 16 residues. V trimming: 2 bases; J trimming: 2 bases; junction bases outside the gene matches: 8. Germline lookup yields CDR1 DFQATT and CDR2 SNEGSKA (reference sequence). The CDR3 DNA reads as TGCAGTGCTAGATCGGTCGGACTAGCGGAGCAAGAGACCCAGTACTTC. It is translated as CSARSVGLAEQETQYF.

This clonotype appeared a few times. V gene TRBV7-9 combines with J gene TRBJ2-7; D tentatively fits TRBD1 or TRBD2 (5 bases each). The CDR3 loop spans 16 amino acids. The ends were cut back, 5 bases at V and 0 bases at J, with 17 bases in the middle. Looked up from germline, CDR1 is SEHNR and CDR2 is FQNEAQ (reference sequence). As DNA, the CDR3 is TGTGCCAGCAGCCCCGTGCTAGGGGAGAGCTCCTACGAGCAGTACTTC. Residues: CASSPVLGESSYEQYF.

This clonotype was seen more than once but under ten times. The chain employs TRBV12-3 or TRBV12-4 and TRBJ1-1; D may be TRBD1 (5 bases). Trimming left V 1 base short and J 10 bases short, with 19 bases between. The CDR3 contains 15 residues. The CDR3 reads CASSLVPTGADVAFF. The CDR3 DNA reads TGTGCCAGCAGTTTAGTTCCGACTGGGGCGGACGTAGCTTTCTTT.

This clonotype was observed a few times. V and J are TRBV28 and TRBJ2-5; maybe TRBD1 (7 bases). This CDR3 is built from 13 residues. Trimming took 7 bases from V and 3 from J, leaving 12 bases between them. Germline V gene sequence: CDR1 MDHEN, CDR2 SYDVKM. The CDR3 sequence: CASTQGGKETQYF. The CDR3 bases are TGTGCCAGCACCCAGGGGGGAAAAGAGACCCAGTACTTC.

The chain recombines TRBV3-1 with TRBJ2-7; D not resolved. Germline assignment: CDR1 LGHDT and CDR2 YNNKEL (reference sequence). The CDR3 length is 13 residues. The germline V and J ends were trimmed by 4 bases and 4 bases, with 11 bases remaining between them. The DNA for the CDR3 is TGTGCCAGCAGCCCGGATGAGATGTACGAGCAGTACTTC. Encoded protein: CASSPDEMYEQYF.